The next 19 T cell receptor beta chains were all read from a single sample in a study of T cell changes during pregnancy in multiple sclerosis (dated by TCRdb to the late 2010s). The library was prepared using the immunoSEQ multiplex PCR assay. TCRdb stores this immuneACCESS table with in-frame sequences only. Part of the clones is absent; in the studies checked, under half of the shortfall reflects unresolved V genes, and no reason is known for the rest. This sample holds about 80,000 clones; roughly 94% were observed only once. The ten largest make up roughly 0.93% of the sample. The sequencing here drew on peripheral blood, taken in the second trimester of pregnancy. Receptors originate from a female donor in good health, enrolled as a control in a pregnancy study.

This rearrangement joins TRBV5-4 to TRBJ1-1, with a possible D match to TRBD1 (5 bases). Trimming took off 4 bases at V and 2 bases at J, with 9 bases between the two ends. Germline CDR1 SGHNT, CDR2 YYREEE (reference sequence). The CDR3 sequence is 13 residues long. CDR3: CASSPRENTEAFF. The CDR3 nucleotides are TGTGCCAGCAGCCCCAGGGAAAACACTGAAGCTTTCTTT. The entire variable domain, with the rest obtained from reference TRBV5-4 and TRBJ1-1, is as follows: ETGVTQSPTHLIKTRGQQVTLRCSSQSGHNTVSWYQQALGQGPQFIFQYYREEENGRGNFPPRFSGLQFPNYSSELNVNALELDDSALYLCASSPRENTEAFFGQGTRLTVV.

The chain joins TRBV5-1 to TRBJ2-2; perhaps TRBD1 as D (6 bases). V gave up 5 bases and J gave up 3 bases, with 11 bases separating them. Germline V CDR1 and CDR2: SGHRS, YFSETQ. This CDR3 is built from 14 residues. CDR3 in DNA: TGCGCCAGCAGTACAGGGTGGGACACCGGGGAGCTGTTTTTT. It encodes CASSTGWDTGELFF.

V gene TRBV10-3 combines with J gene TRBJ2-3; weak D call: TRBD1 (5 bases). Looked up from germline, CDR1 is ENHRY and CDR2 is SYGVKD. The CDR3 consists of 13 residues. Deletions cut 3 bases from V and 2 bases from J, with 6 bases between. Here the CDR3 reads CAISDRVTDTQYF. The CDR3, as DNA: TGTGCCATCAGTGACAGGGTCACAGATACGCAGTATTTT.

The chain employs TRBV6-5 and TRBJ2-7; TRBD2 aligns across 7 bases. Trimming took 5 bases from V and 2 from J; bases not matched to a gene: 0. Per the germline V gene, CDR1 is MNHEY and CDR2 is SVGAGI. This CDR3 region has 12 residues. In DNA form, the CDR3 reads TGTGCCAGCAGTGGGAGGGCCTACGAGCAGTACTTC. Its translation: CASSGRAYEQYF.

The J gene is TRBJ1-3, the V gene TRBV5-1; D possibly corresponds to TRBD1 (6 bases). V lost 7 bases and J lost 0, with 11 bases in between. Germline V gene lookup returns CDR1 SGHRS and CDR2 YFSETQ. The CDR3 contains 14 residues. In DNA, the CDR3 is TGCGCCAGCTCCCAACAGGGCTCTGGAAACACCATATATTTT. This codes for CASSQQGSGNTIYF.

The CDR3 DNA reads TGTGCCAGTAGTCACAACATGAACACTGAAGCTTTCTTT. It encodes CASSHNMNTEAFF. The rearrangement links TRBV19 to TRBJ1-1; D uncertain. V was shortened by 5 bases and J by 0 bases, with 7 bases between the two germline ends. The CDR3 is 13 residues long. Germline CDR1 LNHDA, CDR2 SQIVND (reference sequence).

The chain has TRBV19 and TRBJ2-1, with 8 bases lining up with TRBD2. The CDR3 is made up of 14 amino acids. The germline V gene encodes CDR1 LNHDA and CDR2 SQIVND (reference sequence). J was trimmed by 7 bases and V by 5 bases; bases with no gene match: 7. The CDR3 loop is CASSVSGRGNEQFF. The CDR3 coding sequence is TGTGCCAGTAGTGTCAGCGGGAGAGGAAATGAGCAGTTCTTC.

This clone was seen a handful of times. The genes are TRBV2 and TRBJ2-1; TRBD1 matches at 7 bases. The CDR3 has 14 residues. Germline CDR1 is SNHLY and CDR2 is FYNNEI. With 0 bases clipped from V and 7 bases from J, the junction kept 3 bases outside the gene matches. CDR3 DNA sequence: TGTGCCAGCAGTGAAGCCGGCAGGGGGAATGAGCAGTTCTTC. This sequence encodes CASSEAGRGNEQFF.

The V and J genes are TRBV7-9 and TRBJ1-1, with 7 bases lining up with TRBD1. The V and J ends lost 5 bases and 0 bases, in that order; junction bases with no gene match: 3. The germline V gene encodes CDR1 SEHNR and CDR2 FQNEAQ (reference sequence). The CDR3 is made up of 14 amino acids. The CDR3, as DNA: TGTGCCAGCAGCATCGGACAGGTGAACACTGAAGCTTTCTTT. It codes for CASSIGQVNTEAFF. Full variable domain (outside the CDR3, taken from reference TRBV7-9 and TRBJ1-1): DTGVSQNPRHKITKRGQNVTFRCDPISEHNRLYWYRQTLGQGPEFLTYFQNEAQLEKSRLLSDRFSAERPKGSFSTLEIQRTEQGDSAMYLCASSIGQVNTEAFFGQGTRLTVV.

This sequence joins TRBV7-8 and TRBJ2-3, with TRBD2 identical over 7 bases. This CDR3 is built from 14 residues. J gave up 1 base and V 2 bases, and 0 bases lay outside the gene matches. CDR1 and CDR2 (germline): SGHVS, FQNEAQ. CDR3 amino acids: CASSLRGGTDTQYF. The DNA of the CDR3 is TGTGCCAGCAGCTTACGGGGGGGCACAGATACGCAGTATTTT.

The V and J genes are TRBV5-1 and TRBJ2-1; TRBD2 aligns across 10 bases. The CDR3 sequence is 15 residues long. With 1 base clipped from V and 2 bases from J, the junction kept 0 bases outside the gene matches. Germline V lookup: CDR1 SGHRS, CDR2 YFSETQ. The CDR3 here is CASSLTSGTYNEQFF. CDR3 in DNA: TGCGCCAGCAGCTTGACTAGCGGGACCTACAATGAGCAGTTCTTC.

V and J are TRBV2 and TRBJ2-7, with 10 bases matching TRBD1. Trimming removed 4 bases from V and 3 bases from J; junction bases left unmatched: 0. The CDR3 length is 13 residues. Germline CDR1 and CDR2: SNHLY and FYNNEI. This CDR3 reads CASSGTGGYEQYF. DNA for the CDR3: TGTGCCAGCAGTGGGACAGGGGGCTACGAGCAGTACTTC.

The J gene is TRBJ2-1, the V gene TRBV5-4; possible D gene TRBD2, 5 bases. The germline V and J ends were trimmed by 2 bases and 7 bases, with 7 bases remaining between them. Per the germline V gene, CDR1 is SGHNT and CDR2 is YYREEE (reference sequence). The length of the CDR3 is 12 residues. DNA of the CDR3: TGTGCCAGCAGCTTTACGGGGAATGAGCAGTTCTTC. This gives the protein CASSFTGNEQFF.

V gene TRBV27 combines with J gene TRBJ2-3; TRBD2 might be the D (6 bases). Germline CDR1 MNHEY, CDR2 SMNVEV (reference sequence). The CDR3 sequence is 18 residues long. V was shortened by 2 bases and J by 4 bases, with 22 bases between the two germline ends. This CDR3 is CASSLKGPLAHFSDTQYF. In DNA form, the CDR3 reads TGTGCCAGCAGTTTAAAGGGTCCGCTAGCGCACTTCTCAGATACGCAGTATTTT.

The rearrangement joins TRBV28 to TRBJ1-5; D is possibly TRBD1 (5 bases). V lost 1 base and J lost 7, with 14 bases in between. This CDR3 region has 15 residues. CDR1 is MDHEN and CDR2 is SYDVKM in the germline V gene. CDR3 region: CASSLYPPGGQPQHF. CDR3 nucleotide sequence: TGTGCCAGCAGTTTATACCCCCCTGGGGGGCAGCCCCAGCATTTT.

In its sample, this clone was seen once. The CDR3 is CASSLRSPGPYEQYF. The CDR3, as DNA: TGTGCCAGCAGCTTACGAAGCCCTGGTCCCTACGAGCAGTACTTC. The rearrangement uses TRBV11-2 and TRBJ2-7; no clear D gene. V was clipped by 2 bases and J by 2 bases, with 13 bases between them. The CDR3 length is 15 residues. Germline CDR1 and CDR2: SGHAT and FQNNGV.

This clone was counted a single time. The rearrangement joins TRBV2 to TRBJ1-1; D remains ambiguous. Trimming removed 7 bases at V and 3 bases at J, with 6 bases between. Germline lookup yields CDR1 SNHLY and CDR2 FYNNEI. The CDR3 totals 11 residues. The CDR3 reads CASTRYTEAFF. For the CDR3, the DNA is TGTGCCAGCACCCGGTACACTGAAGCTTTCTTT.

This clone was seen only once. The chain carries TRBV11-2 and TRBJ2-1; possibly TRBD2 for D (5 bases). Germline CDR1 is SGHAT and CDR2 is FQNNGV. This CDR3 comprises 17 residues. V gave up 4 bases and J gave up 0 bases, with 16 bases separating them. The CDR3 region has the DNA TGTGCCAGCAGCTATCTAGCAGCGGCAAGCTCCTACAATGAGCAGTTCTTC. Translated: CASSYLAAASSYNEQFF.

DNA of the CDR3: TGTGCCAGCAGTCACGGGACATCGACTGAAGCTTTCTTT. It is translated as CASSHGTSTEAFF. This rearrangement joins TRBV6-5 to TRBJ1-1, with D maybe TRBD1 (6 bases). Trimming shortened V by 5 bases and J by 5 bases, and 12 bases separated the two germline ends. The V gene's germline CDR1 is MNHEY and CDR2 SVGAGI. The CDR3 length is 13 residues.